This record looks at one T cell receptor beta chain sequence and its context. From the 5' RACE reads, TCRdb called clonotypes with MiXCR, one entry per CDR3 protein. Among about 96,000 distinct CDR3 sequences listed, around 17% were seen once. This specimen comes from a study of T cells of healthy individuals. The germline V and J ends were trimmed by 3 bases and 4 bases, with 13 bases remaining between them. This CDR3 region has 15 residues. The germline V gene encodes CDR1 SGHRS and CDR2 YFSETQ. J is TRBJ1-4 and V is TRBV5-1; D is perhaps TRBD1 (6 bases). The TCR comes from a human donor in good health. CDR3 nucleotide sequence: TGCGCCAGCAGCTCCCGGACAGAACTTAATGAAAAACTGTTTTTT. This gives the protein CASSSRTELNEKLFF.